The clone carrying this TCR beta chain was seen a handful of times. Germline values: CDR1 SGHRS, CDR2 YFSETQ. Deletions cut 1 base from V and 2 bases from J, with 9 bases between. CDR3 size: 14 residues. This specimen belongs to a study of PD-L1 blockade in urothelial cancer. Profiled with immunoSEQ multiplex PCR; TCRdb holds only in-frame clones, not every one. Counted here are about 30,000 clones, about 79% occurring once; the ten biggest clones make up approximately 3.5%. Time point defined: peripheral blood 6 weeks after treatment start. The clonotype was recovered from a man between 65 and 85 years old with urothelial cancer. This specimen was PBMCs, taken around atezolizumab (anti-PD-L1) treatment. This chain connects TRBV5-1 to TRBJ1-2; TRBD1 is a possible D gene (5 bases). CDR3: CASSLNPGNYGYTF. CDR3 DNA sequence: TGCGCCAGCAGCTTGAACCCAGGGAACTATGGCTACACCTTC.